These T cell receptor beta chains were read from a single sample in a study of T cell changes during pregnancy in multiple sclerosis. Profiled with immunoSEQ multiplex PCR; TCRdb holds only in-frame clones, not every one. The profile shows about 100,000 clones, approximately 90% of them singletons. The material was peripheral blood, obtained in the second trimester of pregnancy. These receptors were obtained from a female donor with multiple sclerosis, enrolled in a pregnancy study. Both conserved end residues are part of each CDR3. The D gene is left open where the match is weak. A clone size is listed for some rows: how often the clone was seen (once, few, many), or a class if it is expanded.

d_gene	v_gene	j_gene	abundance	CDR3aa	CDR3nt
NA	TRBV6-5	TRBJ2-1	NA	CASRHDGSSYNEQFF	TGTGCCAGCAGGCACGACGGGAGCTCCTACAATGAGCAGTTCTTC
NA	TRBV7-6	TRBJ1-1	NA	CASSLSGRGSEAFF	TGTGCCAGCAGCTTATCCGGTAGGGGGTCCGAAGCTTTCTTT
TRBD1	TRBV5-1	TRBJ1-2	NA	CASSPGTGKRGYTF	TGCGCCAGCAGCCCAGGGACAGGGAAGCGCGGCTACACCTTC
TRBD2	TRBV5-1	TRBJ2-5	NA	CASSLRLAGPETQYF	TGCGCCAGCAGCTTGAGGCTAGCGGGACCAGAGACCCAGTACTTC
TRBD1	TRBV5-1	TRBJ1-5	NA	CASREDRGLPQPQHF	TGCGCCAGCAGAGAGGACAGGGGGCTTCCTCAGCCCCAGCATTTT
NA	TRBV6-1	TRBJ1-5	NA	CASREKGGSQPQHF	TGTGCCAGCAGGGAAAAAGGGGGATCCCAGCCCCAGCATTTT
NA	TRBV10-3	TRBJ2-5	NA	CAISEVRGETQYF	TGTGCCATCAGTGAGGTGAGAGGAGAGACCCAGTACTTC
NA	TRBV19	TRBJ1-1	NA	CASQRRGSAPFF	TGTGCCAGCCAGAGGAGAGGCTCGGCCCCTTTCTTT
TRBD2	TRBV7-8	TRBJ2-3	NA	CASSSKLAGASGGTDTQYF	TGTGCCAGCAGCTCGAAACTAGCGGGGGCCTCAGGTGGGACAGATACGCAGTATTTT
TRBD2	TRBV5-4	TRBJ2-1	NA	CASSSTSSHNEQFF	TGTGCCAGCAGCTCGACTAGCAGCCACAATGAGCAGTTCTTC
NA	TRBV30	TRBJ1-2	once	CAWSPTAYYGYTF	TGTGCCTGGAGCCCGACAGCTTACTATGGCTACACCTTC
TRBD2	TRBV10-3	TRBJ2-5	NA	CAISGGGRAYQETQYF	TGTGCCATCAGTGGGGGAGGGAGGGCGTACCAAGAGACCCAGTACTTC
TRBD1	TRBV19	TRBJ2-7	NA	CASRLRDRETYEQYF	TGTGCCAGTAGACTGAGGGACAGGGAAACCTACGAGCAGTACTTC
TRBD1	TRBV19	TRBJ2-6	NA	CASRTGTASGANVLTF	TGTGCCAGTAGGACCGGGACAGCCTCTGGGGCCAACGTCCTGACTTTC
NA	TRBV5-5	TRBJ1-2	NA	CASSLFRGSDGYTF	TGTGCCAGCAGCTTGTTTCGGGGGAGTGATGGCTACACCTTC
TRBD1	TRBV6-5	TRBJ1-3	NA	CASSAGGGGNTIYF	TGTGCCAGCAGTGCAGGGGGCGGTGGAAACACCATATATTTT
NA	TRBV2	TRBJ2-7	NA	CASSENMDNEQYF	TGTGCCAGCAGTGAAAATATGGACAACGAGCAGTACTTC
NA	TRBV2	TRBJ1-6	NA	CASQRDQGSPLHF	TGTGCCAGCCAAAGGGATCAGGGTTCACCCCTCCACTTT
NA	TRBV5-1	TRBJ1-3	NA	CASSGRSGGFGNTIYF	TGCGCCAGCAGCGGTCGATCCGGGGGGTTTGGAAACACCATATATTTT
NA	TRBV9	TRBJ1-2	NA	CASSVAPETENYGYTF	TGTGCCAGCAGCGTAGCTCCCGAGACAGAAAACTATGGCTACACCTTC
TRBD2	TRBV11-2	TRBJ2-5	NA	CASSPLGGGLAGVETQYF	TGTGCCAGCAGCCCCCTAGGGGGGGGACTAGCGGGAGTAGAGACCCAGTACTTC
TRBD1	TRBV5-6	TRBJ2-7	NA	CASSPGTVFYEQYF	TGTGCCAGCAGCCCCGGGACAGTCTTTTACGAGCAGTACTTC
TRBD1	TRBV6-1	TRBJ1-1	NA	CASSDIDRGQDAFF	TGTGCCAGCAGTGATATAGACAGGGGGCAGGATGCTTTCTTT
NA	TRBV5-6	TRBJ1-1	NA	CASSFLTVSGTEAFF	TGTGCCAGCAGCTTCTTGACAGTATCCGGCACTGAAGCTTTCTTT
TRBD1	TRBV2	TRBJ2-3	NA	CASSLGQGATDTQYF	TGTGCCAGCAGTTTAGGACAGGGGGCCACAGATACGCAGTATTTT
NA	TRBV27	TRBJ1-1	NA	CASSLKNRPNTEAFF	TGTGCCAGCAGTTTAAAAAACAGACCGAACACTGAAGCTTTCTTT
NA	TRBV5-6	TRBJ1-3	NA	CASSLAPSSGNTIYF	TGTGCCAGCAGCTTGGCACCGAGCTCTGGAAACACCATATATTTT